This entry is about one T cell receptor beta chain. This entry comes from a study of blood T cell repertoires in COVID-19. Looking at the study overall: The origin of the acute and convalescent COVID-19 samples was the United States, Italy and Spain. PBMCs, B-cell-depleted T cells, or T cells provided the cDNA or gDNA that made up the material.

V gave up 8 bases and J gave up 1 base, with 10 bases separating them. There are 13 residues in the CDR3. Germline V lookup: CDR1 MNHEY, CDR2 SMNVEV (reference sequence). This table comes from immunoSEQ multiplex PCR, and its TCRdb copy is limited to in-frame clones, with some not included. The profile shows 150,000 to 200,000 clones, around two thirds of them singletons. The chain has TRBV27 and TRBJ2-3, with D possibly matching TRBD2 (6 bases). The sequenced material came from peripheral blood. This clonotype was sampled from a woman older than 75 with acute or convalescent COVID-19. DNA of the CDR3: TGTGCCAGCCGGCCTAGCGGCACAGATACGCAGTATTTT. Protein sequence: CASRPSGTDTQYF.